This paragraph covers one TCR beta chain sequence. Its antigen remains unidentified. This sample is drawn from a study of cytomegalovirus exposure and HLA in healthy donors. Whole-study findings and limits: Among donors in an Asian-associated ancestry cluster, a later analysis reportedly found fewer N-insertions than the approximately 700-donor mean. Cytomegalovirus status was reportedly diagnosed by the classifier with high sensitivity and specificity. TCR beta V segments were, for the most part, productive about 87% or about 30% of the time in an earlier analysis. When analyzed later, a missense DCLRE1C variant was found to be linked to TCR beta V- and J-gene trimming.

This PCR relied on a set of 60 Vbeta primers and 13 Jbeta primers. TCRdb's table, derived via immunoSEQ multiplex PCR, lists solely in-frame clones and lacks some. The profile covers 100,000 to 150,000 clones, with around 74% appearing a single time and roughly 4.1% taken by the ten largest. CDR3 length: 14 amino acids. Germline assignment: CDR1 SNHLY and CDR2 FYNNEI. Trimming left V 8 bases short and J 2 bases short, with 13 bases between. The sequence came from a woman aged 45 to 65 in good health and CMV-seropositive. The V call is TRBV2, the J call TRBJ1-5; tentatively, D is TRBD1 (5 bases). The sample taken for sequencing was PBMCs. CDR3 loop: CASGGGYGNQPQHF. In DNA form, the CDR3 reads TGTGCCAGCGGGGGGGGATATGGCAATCAGCCCCAGCATTTT.